The present entry profiles one T cell receptor beta chain with its context. Its antigen remains unknown. This sample is part of a study of T cell responses to AZD1222 COVID-19 vaccine. Study-wide results and limits: A mostly white British donor set with more females was recruited, and clonal diversity was possibly underestimated. Nearly half of the spike-specific TCRs reportedly recognize variant regions that carry no mutations. Spike-specific TCR breadth rose after two AZD1222 doses, and depth rose as well.

Clones were sequenced by immunoSEQ multiplex PCR, and TCRdb holds only the in-frame ones, with some missing. Of about 120,000 clones listed, 91% are singletons. V was trimmed by 4 bases and J by 1 base, leaving 17 bases between them. Germline V gene sequence: CDR1 SGHDN, CDR2 FVKESK. This CDR3 has 16 residues. The sequencing here drew on peripheral blood, taken on day 0 of AZD1222 vaccination. The TCR was taken from an adult in good health. The chain uses TRBV14 and TRBJ2-7, with D possibly matching TRBD1 (6 bases). CDR3 residues: CASSPPTGSKSYEQYF. CDR3 nucleotides: TGTGCCAGCAGCCCCCCAACAGGGAGCAAGTCCTACGAGCAGTACTTC.